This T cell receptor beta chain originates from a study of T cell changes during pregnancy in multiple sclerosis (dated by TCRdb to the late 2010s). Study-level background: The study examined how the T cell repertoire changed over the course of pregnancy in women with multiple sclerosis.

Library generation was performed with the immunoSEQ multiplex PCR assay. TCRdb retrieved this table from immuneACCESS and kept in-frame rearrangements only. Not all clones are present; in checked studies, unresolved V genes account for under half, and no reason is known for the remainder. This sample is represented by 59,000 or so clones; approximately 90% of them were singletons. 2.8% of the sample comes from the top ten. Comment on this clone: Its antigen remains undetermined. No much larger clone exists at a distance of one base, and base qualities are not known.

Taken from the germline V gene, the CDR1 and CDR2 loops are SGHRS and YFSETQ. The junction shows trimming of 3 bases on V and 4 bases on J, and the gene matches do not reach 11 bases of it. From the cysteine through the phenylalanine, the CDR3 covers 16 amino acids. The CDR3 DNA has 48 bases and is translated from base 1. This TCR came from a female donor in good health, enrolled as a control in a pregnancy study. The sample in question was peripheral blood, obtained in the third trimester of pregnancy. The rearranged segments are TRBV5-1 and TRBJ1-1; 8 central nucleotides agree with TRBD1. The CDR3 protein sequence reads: CASSSGQALGGTEAFF. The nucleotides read TGCGCCAGCAGCTCGGGACAGGCCCTTGGGGGCACTGAAGCTTTCTTT.